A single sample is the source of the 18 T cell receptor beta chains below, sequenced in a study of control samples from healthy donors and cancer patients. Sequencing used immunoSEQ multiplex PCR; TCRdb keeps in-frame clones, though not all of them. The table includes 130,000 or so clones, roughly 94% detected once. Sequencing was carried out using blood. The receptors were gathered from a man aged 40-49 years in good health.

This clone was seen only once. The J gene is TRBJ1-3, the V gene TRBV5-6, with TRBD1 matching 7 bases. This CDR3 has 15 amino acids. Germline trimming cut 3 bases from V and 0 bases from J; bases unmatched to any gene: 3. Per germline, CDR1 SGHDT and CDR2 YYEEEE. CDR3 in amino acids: CASSWDSFSGNTIYF. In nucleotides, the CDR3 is TGTGCCAGCAGCTGGGACAGTTTCTCTGGAAACACCATATATTTT.

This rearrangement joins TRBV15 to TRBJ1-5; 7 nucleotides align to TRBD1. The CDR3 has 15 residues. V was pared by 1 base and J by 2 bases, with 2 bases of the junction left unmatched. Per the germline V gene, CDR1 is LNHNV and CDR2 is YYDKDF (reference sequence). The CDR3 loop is CATSRGQGGNQPQHF. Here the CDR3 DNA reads TGTGCCACCAGCAGAGGACAGGGTGGCAATCAGCCCCAGCATTTT.

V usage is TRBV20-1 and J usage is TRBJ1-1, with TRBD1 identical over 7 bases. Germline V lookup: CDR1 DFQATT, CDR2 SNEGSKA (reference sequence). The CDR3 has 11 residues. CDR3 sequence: CRVQGGTEAFF. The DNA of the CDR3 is TGCAGGGTCCAGGGGGGCACTGAAGCTTTCTTT.

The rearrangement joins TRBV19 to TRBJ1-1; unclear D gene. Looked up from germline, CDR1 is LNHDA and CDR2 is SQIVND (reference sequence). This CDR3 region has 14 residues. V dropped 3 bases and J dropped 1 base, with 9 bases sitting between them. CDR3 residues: CASSMGRRNTEAFF. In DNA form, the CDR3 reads TGTGCCAGTAGTATGGGGAGGCGGAACACTGAAGCTTTCTTT.

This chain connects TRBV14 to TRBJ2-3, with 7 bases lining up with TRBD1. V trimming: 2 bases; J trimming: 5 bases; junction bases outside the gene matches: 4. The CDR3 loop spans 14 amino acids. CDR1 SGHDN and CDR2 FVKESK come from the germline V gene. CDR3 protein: CASSQPTGLDTQYF. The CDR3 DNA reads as TGTGCCAGCAGCCAACCGACAGGGCTAGATACGCAGTATTTT.

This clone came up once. The CDR3 here is CASIRRGQGYEKLFF. Here the CDR3 DNA reads TGTGCCAGCATCAGAAGGGGACAGGGGTATGAAAAACTGTTTTTT. V usage is TRBV6-5 and J usage is TRBJ1-4; TRBD1 matches 10 bases. V shed 7 bases and J 6 bases; nucleotides not matched to a gene: 8. This CDR3 is 15 amino acids long. CDR1 and CDR2 (germline): MNHEY, SVGAGI.

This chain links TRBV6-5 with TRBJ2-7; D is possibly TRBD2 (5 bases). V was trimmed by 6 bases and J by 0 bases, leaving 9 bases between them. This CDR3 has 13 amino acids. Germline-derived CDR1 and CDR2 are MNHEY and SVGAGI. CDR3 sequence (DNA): TGTGCCAGCAGCCAAGGGAGCTCCTACGAGCAGTACTTC. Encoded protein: CASSQGSSYEQYF.

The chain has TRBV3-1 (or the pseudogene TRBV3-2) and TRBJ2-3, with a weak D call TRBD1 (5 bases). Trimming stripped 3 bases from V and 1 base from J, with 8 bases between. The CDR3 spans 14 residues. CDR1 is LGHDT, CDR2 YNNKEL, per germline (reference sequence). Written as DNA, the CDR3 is TGTGCCAGCAGCCAGTTGACAGGCACAGATACGCAGTATTTT. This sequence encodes CASSQLTGTDTQYF.

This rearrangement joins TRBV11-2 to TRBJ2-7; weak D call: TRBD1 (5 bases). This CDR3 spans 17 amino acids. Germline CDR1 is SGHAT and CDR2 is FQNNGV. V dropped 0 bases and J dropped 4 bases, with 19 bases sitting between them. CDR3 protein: CASSLDYGTGLQYEQYF. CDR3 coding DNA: TGTGCCAGCAGCTTAGATTACGGTACAGGCCTCCAGTACGAGCAGTACTTC. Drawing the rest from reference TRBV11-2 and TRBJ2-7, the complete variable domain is EAGVAQSPRYKIIEKRQSVAFWCNPISGHATLYWYQQILGQGPKLLIQFQNNGVVDDSQLPKDRFSAERLKGVDSTLKIQPAKLEDSAVYLCASSLDYGTGLQYEQYFGPGTRLTVT.

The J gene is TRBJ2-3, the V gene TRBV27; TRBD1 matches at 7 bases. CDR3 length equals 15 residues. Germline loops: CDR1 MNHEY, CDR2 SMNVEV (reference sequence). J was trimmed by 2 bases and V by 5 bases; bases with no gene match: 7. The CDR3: CASSKGDRHTDTQYF. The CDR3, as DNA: TGTGCCAGCAGTAAGGGGGACAGACACACAGATACGCAGTATTTT.

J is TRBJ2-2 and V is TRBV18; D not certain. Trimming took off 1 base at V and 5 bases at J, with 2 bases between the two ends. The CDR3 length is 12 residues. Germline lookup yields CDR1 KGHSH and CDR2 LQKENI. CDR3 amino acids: CASSPRTGELFF. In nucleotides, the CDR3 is TGTGCCAGCTCACCACGGACCGGGGAGCTGTTTTTT.

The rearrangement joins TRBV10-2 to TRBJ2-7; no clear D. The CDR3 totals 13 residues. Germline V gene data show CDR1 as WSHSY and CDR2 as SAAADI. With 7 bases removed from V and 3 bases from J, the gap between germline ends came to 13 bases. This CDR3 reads CASTRSWGYEQYF. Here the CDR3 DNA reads TGCGCCAGCACGCGTTCCTGGGGCTACGAGCAGTACTTC.

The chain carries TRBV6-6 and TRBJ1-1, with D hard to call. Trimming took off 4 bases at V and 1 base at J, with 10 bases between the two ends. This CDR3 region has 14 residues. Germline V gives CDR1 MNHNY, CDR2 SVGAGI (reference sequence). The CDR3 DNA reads TGTGCCAGCAGTTCAGGTTCAAAGAACACTGAAGCTTTCTTT. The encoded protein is CASSSGSKNTEAFF.

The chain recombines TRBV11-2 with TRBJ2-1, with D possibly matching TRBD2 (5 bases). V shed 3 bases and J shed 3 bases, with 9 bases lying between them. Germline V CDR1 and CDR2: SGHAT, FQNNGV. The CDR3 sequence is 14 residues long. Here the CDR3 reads CASSLDWGYNEQFF. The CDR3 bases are TGTGCCAGCAGCTTGGACTGGGGCTACAATGAGCAGTTCTTC.

The CDR3 bases are TGTGCCAGCAGCGGCGGGACGAAGTTAGATGAGCAGTTCTTC. It encodes CASSGGTKLDEQFF. The gene calls are TRBV9 and TRBJ2-1, with D possibly being TRBD2 (6 bases). CDR1 is SGDLS and CDR2 is YYNGEE in the germline V gene. The CDR3 spans 14 residues. V lost 3 bases and J lost 8, with 15 bases in between.

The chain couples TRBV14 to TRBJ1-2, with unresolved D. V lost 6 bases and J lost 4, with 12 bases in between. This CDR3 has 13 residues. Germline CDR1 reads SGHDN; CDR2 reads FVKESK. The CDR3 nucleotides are TGTGCCAGCAGTCCGACCGGTCGCTATGGCTACACCTTC. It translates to CASSPTGRYGYTF.

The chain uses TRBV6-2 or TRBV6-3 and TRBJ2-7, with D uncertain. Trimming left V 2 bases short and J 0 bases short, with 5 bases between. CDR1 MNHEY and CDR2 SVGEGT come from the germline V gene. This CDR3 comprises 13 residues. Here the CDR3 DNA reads TGTGCCAGCAGTTACCCCGTCTCCTACGAGCAGTACTTC. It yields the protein CASSYPVSYEQYF.

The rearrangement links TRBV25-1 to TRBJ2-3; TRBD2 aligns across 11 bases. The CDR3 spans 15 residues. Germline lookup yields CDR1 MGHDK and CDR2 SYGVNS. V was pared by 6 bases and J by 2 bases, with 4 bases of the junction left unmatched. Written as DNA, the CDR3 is TGTGCCAGCAGCCAACTAGCGGGGGTCACAGATACGCAGTATTTT. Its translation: CASSQLAGVTDTQYF.